Listed below are T cell receptor beta chains from one sample, sequenced in a study of response to subunit inactivated influenza vaccine. In TCRdb, the RT-PCR reads were re-called with MiXCR into one record per CDR3 protein. The sample holds 610,000 or so distinct CDR3 sequences, 13% to 15% seen once. The input for sequencing was PBMCs from blood, taken 11 to 12 days after vaccination. The receptors originated from a man aged 45-65 years who received an inactivated influenza vaccine. CDR3s include the opening cysteine and the closing phenylalanine or tryptophan. The D gene is left open where the match is weak. Clone size is not always given. Where it is, it says once, few, many or a class for expanded clones.

J	V	D	size	DNA	CDR3
TRBJ1-1	TRBV6-2/TRBV6-3	NA	NA	TGTGCCAGCAGTTTCGACCGGATCGAAGCTTTCTTT	CASSFDRIEAFF
TRBJ2-5	TRBV7-6	TRBD2	NA	TGTGCCAGCAGCTCAATTGGGACTAGCCTACCGAGAGAGACCCAGTACTTC	CASSSIGTSLPRETQYF
TRBJ2-3	TRBV24-1	TRBD1	few	TGTGCCACCAGTGATTGGCAGGGACAGGGGGCGCGGGATACGCAGTATTTT	CATSDWQGQGARDTQYF
TRBJ2-2	TRBV5-1	NA	many	TGCGCCAGCAGCTTGGCCACGAACACCGGGGAGCTGTTTTTT	CASSLATNTGELFF
TRBJ2-1	TRBV5-1	NA	few	TGCGCCAGCAGCTTGGGACCGACGAGCTCCTACAATGAGCAGTTCTTC	CASSLGPTSSYNEQFF
TRBJ1-5	TRBV19	NA	NA	TGTGCCACGACAGCTCGGGGGCAGCCCCAGCATTTT	CATTARGQPQHF
TRBJ2-3	TRBV30	TRBD1	NA	TGTGCCTGGGGACGACAGGGGGCATGGGATACGCAGTATTTT	CAWGRQGAWDTQYF
TRBJ2-1	TRBV20-1	NA	few	TGCAGTGCTAAGGGACCAAACAATGAGCAGTTCTTC	CSAKGPNNEQFF
TRBJ2-5	TRBV11-2	NA	NA	TGTGCCAGCAGCTTAGATATAGGACGGACCCAAGAGACCCAGTACTTC	CASSLDIGRTQETQYF
TRBJ2-3	TRBV20-1	NA	NA	TGCAGTGCTAGGGCCTGGCCAGGGAGCACAGATACGCAGTATTTT	CSARAWPGSTDTQYF
TRBJ2-3	TRBV5-4	NA	few	TGTGCCAGCAACTTAGCGGCCGTGGGGGATACGCAGTATTTT	CASNLAAVGDTQYF
TRBJ2-3	TRBV28	NA	NA	TGTGCCAGCAGTTTATCTGGCGAGGATACGCAGTATTTT	CASSLSGEDTQYF
TRBJ2-1	TRBV12-3/TRBV12-4	TRBD2	few	TGTGCCAGCAGTCCCCTGGGCGGGGGGCCCTTCAATGAGCAGTTCTTC	CASSPLGGGPFNEQFF